The rows below give T cell receptor beta chains drawn from one sample of a study of CD8+CD57+ T cells in acquired aplastic anemia. TCRdb re-analysed the reads in MiXCR, keeping a single row per CDR3 protein. This sample yields some 170,000 distinct CDR3 sequences, of which around 48% are seen a single time; more than 0.85% belongs to the top ten. Sequences were obtained from sorted CD4+, CD8+, or CD8+CD57+ T cells (not recorded which) from PBMCs. These TCRs come from a human donor with aplastic anemia. Each CDR3 is given without its conserved first and last residue. Each record gives: V gene, CDR3 protein.

TRBV20-1 SALRGGYGYT
TRBV5-4 ASSGRTAPYGYT
TRBV25-1 ASSSPDRSFLWTRHQY
TRBV5-1 ATRGQPQPSDEQF
TRBV15 ATSRTGTGYEQY
TRBV2 ASGTGGSSGNTIY
TRBV5-6 ASSLREAPNEQF
TRBV19 ASSIGGSYNEQF
TRBV25-1 ASSEYAQGGLYSPLH
TRBV6-1 ASSNREDTGELF
TRBV6-1 ASMGDSNQPQH
TRBV13 ASSSPRLLAGADNEQF
TRBV24-1 ATSEPGQGADTQY
TRBV24-1 ATSDSGWDEQF
TRBV19 ASRWSRQQF
TRBV15 AIQTTGGSYNEQF
TRBV11-3 ASSHGRAGELF
TRBV24-1 ATSDSQTGQGWDEQF
TRBV2 ASSESGTVTDTQY
TRBV7-8 ASSSQASRSYNEQF
TRBV25-1 ASSTTGGNQPQH
TRBV19 ASSSAGAEGEQY
TRBV10-3 AISDSDSYNEKLF
TRBV6-5 ASSSNSGGFTETQY
TRBV25-1 ASGLAGGNEQY
TRBV20-1 SAQLAGGITDTQY
TRBV19 ASSISRGAGVVYNEQF
TRBV2 ASSGTGPGQPQH
TRBV20-1 SVAGGNTQETQY
TRBV2 ASSRGTGGGQPQH
TRBV4-1 ASSQSVGGETQY
TRBV6-2/TRBV6-3 ASSQRDGYEQY
TRBV6-5 ASSYSFRVQSTDTQY
TRBV2 ASSPTTGLINSPLH
TRBV7-6 ASSRGRGNEQF
TRBV24-1 ATSGQGADQPQH
TRBV25-1 ASSWWADNEKLF
TRBV7-9 ASSLEYSNQPQH
TRBV14 ASSQDWGIMNTEAF
TRBV24-1 ATSDPTLAREQF
TRBV19 ASSNGLAGTYEQY
TRBV29-1 SVSWTGGYGYT
TRBV7-9 ASSWGTAGTEAF
TRBV7-2 ASSLAGQGDYGYT